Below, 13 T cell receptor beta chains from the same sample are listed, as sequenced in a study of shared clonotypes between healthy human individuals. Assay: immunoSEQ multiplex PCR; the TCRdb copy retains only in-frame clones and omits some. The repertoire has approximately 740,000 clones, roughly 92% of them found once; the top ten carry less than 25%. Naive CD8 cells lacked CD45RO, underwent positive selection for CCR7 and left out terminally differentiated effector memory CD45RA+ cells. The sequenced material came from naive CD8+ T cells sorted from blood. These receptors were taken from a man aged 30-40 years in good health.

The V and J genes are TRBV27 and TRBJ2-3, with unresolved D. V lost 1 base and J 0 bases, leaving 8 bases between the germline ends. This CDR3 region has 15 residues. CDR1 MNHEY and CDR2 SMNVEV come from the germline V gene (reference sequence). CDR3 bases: TGTGCCAGCAGTTTATTAGGTCGGAGCACAGATACGCAGTATTTT. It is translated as CASSLLGRSTDTQYF.

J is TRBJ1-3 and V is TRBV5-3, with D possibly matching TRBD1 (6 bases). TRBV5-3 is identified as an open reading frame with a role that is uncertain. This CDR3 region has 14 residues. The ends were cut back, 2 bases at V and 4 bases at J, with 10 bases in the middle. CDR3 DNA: TGTGCCAGAAGCTTTACAGGGCAGGGAAACACCATATATTTT. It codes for CARSFTGQGNTIYF.

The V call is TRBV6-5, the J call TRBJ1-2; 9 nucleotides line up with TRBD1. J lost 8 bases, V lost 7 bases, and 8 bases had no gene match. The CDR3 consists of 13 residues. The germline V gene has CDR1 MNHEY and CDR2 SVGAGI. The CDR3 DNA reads TGTGCCAGCACCCACCGGGACAGGGAGGGCTACACCTTC. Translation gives CASTHRDREGYTF.

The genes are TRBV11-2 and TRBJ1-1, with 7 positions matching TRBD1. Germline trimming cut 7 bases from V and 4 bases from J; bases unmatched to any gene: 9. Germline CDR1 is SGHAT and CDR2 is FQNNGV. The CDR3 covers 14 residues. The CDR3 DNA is TGTGCCAGCACCGAACAGGGGCATAGCACTGAAGCTTTCTTT. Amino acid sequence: CASTEQGHSTEAFF. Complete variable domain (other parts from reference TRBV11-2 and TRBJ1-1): EAGVAQSPRYKIIEKRQSVAFWCNPISGHATLYWYQQILGQGPKLLIQFQNNGVVDDSQLPKDRFSAERLKGVDSTLKIQPAKLEDSAVYLCASTEQGHSTEAFFGQGTRLTVV.

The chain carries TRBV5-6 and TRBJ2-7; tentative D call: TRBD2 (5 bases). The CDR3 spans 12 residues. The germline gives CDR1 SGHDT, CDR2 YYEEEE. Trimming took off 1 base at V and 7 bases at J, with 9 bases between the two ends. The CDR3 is CASSLRGKEQYF. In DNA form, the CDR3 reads TGTGCCAGCAGCTTGCGGGGAAAAGAGCAGTACTTC. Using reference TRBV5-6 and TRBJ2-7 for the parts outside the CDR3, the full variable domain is DAGVTQSPTHLIKTRGQQVTLRCSPKSGHDTVSWYQQALGQGPQFIFQYYEEEERQRGNFPDRFSGHQFPNYSSELNVNALLLGDSALYLCASSLRGKEQYFGPGTRLTVT.

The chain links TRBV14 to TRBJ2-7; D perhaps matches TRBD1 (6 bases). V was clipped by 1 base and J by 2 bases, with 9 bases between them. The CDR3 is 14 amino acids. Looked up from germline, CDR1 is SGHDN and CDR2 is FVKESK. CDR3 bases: TGTGCCAGCAGCCAAGTTCCAGGGGCCTACGAGCAGTACTTC. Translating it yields CASSQVPGAYEQYF. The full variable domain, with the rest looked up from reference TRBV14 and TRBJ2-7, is EAGVTQFPSHSVIEKGQTVTLRCDPISGHDNLYWYRRVMGKEIKFLLHFVKESKQDESGMPNNRFLAERTGGTYSTLKVQPAELEDSGVYFCASSQVPGAYEQYFGPGTRLTVT.

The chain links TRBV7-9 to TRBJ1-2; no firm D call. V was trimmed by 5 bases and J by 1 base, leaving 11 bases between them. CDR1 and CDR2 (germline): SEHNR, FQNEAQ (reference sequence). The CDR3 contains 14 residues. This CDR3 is CASSRFSGNYGYTF. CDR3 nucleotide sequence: TGTGCCAGCAGCAGATTTAGTGGTAACTATGGCTACACCTTC. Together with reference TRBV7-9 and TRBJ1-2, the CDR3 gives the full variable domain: DTGVSQNPRHKITKRGQNVTFRCDPISEHNRLYWYRQTLGQGPEFLTYFQNEAQLEKSRLLSDRFSAERPKGSFSTLEIQRTEQGDSAMYLCASSRFSGNYGYTFGSGTRLTVV.

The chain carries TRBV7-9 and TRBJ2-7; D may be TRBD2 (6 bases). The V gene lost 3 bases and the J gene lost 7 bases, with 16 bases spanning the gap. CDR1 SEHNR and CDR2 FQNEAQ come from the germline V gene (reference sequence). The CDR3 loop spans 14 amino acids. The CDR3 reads CASSFGGPPGEQYF. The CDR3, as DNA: TGTGCCAGCAGCTTCGGAGGGCCTCCCGGGGAGCAGTACTTC.

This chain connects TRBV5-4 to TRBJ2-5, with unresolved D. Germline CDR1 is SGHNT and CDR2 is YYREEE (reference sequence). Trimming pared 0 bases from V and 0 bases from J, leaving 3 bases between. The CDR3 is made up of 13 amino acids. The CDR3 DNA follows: TGTGCCAGCAGCTTGGAGTACCAAGAGACCCAGTACTTC. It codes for CASSLEYQETQYF.

CDR3 nucleotides: TGTGCCAGCAGCCAAGTTAGCATGGCATACGAGCAGTACTTC. It encodes CASSQVSMAYEQYF. The chain uses TRBV14 and TRBJ2-7; D remains unclear. The CDR3 has 14 amino acids. Trimming shortened V by 1 base and J by 4 bases, and 11 bases separated the two germline ends. Germline CDR1 SGHDN, CDR2 FVKESK.

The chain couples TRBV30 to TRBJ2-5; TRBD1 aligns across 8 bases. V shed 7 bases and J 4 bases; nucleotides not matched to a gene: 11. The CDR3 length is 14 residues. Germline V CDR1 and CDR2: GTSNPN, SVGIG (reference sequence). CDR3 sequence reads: CALTGELEVETQYF. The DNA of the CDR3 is TGTGCCTTGACAGGGGAATTGGAAGTAGAGACCCAGTACTTC.

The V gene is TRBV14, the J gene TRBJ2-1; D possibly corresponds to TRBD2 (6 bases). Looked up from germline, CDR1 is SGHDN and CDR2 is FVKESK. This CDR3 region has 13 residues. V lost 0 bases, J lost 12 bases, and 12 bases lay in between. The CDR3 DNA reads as TGTGCCAGCAGCCAAGATCTTTTGGGAGGGCAGTTCTTC. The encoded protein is CASSQDLLGGQFF.

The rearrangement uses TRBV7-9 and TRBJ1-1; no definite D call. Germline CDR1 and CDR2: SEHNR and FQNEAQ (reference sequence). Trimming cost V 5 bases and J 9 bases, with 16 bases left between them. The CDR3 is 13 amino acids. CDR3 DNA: TGTGCCAGCAGCCCACCGACTTCTTCTAAAGCTTTCTTT. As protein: CASSPPTSSKAFF.